The rows below give T cell receptor beta chains drawn from one sample of a study of T cells after yellow fever vaccination. MiXCR, run by TCRdb on the 5' RACE reads, gives a single entry per CDR3 protein. The data hold 300,000 to 350,000 distinct CDR3 sequences, with 3.5% to 4.5% observed a single time. The sample was PBMCs, taken 5 days after the yellow fever booster vaccination. The source is a man younger than 35 who received the YFV17D yellow fever vaccine. CDR3s include the opening cysteine and the closing phenylalanine or tryptophan. The D gene is left open where the match is weak. Size tells how often a clone was seen (once, few, many) or the class of an expanded clone, and some rows leave it out.

V gene	D gene	clone size	J gene	CDR3 DNA	CDR3 protein
TRBV7-9	.	.	TRBJ2-3	TGTGCCAGCAGTTTAAATGGCGGGGTCAGCACAGATACGCAGTATTTT	CASSLNGGVSTDTQYF
TRBV5-1	TRBD1	.	TRBJ2-2	TGCGCCAGCAGCTCGGACAGGATTGGGGAGCTGTTTTTT	CASSSDRIGELFF
TRBV2	.	few	TRBJ1-6	TGTGCCAGCAGTGCCCTGCGGGACCGACGAAATTCACCCCTCCACTTT	CASSALRDRRNSPLHF
TRBV20-1	.	.	TRBJ1-1	TGCAGTGCTAGAGAGCGGCAGGATGGGAAAGAAGCTTTCTTT	CSARERQDGKEAFF
TRBV19	.	.	TRBJ2-5	TGTGCCAGTAGTATTGAGGTTGTGGGGGGGGGCCGGCGGGAGACCCAGTACTTC	CASSIEVVGGGRRETQYF
TRBV28	TRBD1	.	TRBJ2-1	TGTGCCAGCAGTCCCCTGGGACAGGGACAATTTAAAGGCAATGAGCAGTTCTTC	CASSPLGQGQFKGNEQFF
TRBV3-1	.	few	TRBJ1-4	TGTGCCAGCAGCCAAGCCAGGGGAACTAATGAAAAACTGTTTTTT	CASSQARGTNEKLFF
TRBV6-5	TRBD1	many	TRBJ1-2	TGTGCCAGCAGCCCCGGGACAGGATCCTATGGCTACACCTTC	CASSPGTGSYGYTF
TRBV5-1	.	few	TRBJ1-4	TGCGCCAGCAGCTTGGCAGGGGCGGACGAAAAACTGTTTTTT	CASSLAGADEKLFF
TRBV6-2/TRBV6-3	TRBD1	.	TRBJ1-5	TGTGCCAGCAGCCAGTCAGGGGGGCAGCCCCAGCATTTT	CASSQSGGQPQHF
TRBV7-7	.	.	TRBJ2-7	TGTGCCAGCAGCCCCGGCCCGGCGGGGACCCCCTACGAGCAGTACTTC	CASSPGPAGTPYEQYF
TRBV7-2	.	many	TRBJ2-3	TGTGCCAGCAGCTTCAGCCATGGGGCGGCAGATACGCAGTATTTT	CASSFSHGAADTQYF
TRBV6-2/TRBV6-3	.	few	TRBJ1-1	TGTGCCAGCAGTTACTCGCAAGGCCTCATGAACACTGAAGCTTTCTTT	CASSYSQGLMNTEAFF
TRBV20-1	.	.	TRBJ1-3	TGCAGTGCTAGAGACGGGGTCGGAAACACCATATATTTT	CSARDGVGNTIYF
TRBV10-3	.	few	TRBJ1-1	TGTGCCATCAGTGAGTCAGCCGGGGAGGACACTGAAGCTTTCTTT	CAISESAGEDTEAFF
TRBV5-1	.	.	TRBJ1-1	TGCGCCAGCAGATTCGATGGGAACACTGAAGCTTTCTTT	CASRFDGNTEAFF
TRBV6-6	TRBD1	.	TRBJ1-6	TGTGCCAGCAGTTACTCGATACCCCCAGACAGGGGAAATTCACCCCTCCACTTT	CASSYSIPPDRGNSPLHF
TRBV29-1	TRBD2	many	TRBJ2-5	TGCAGCGTGACTAGACTAGCTTCAGAGACCCAGTACTTC	CSVTRLASETQYF
TRBV20-1	.	.	TRBJ1-6	TGCAGTGCTGGGGACACGTATAATTCACCCCTCCACTTT	CSAGDTYNSPLHF
TRBV20-1	.	.	TRBJ2-3	TGCAGTGCGGGGGGCCGGGCGGATACGCAGTATTTT	CSAGGRADTQYF
TRBV3-1	.	few	TRBJ1-4	TGTGCCAGCAGCCAATCCCAAGGGACAAATGAAAAACTGTTTTTT	CASSQSQGTNEKLFF
TRBV6-6	.	many	TRBJ2-3	TGTGCCAGCAGTTACTCTACCGCGGGGGCCGCAGATACGCAGTATTTT	CASSYSTAGAADTQYF
TRBV4-3	TRBD2	many	TRBJ2-3	TGCGCCAGCAGCCAAGTACTAGCGGGGGGAACAGATACGCAGTATTTT	CASSQVLAGGTDTQYF
TRBV5-1	.	few	TRBJ2-2	TGCGCCAGCAGCCCCGTGGACACCGGGGAGCTGTTTTTT	CASSPVDTGELFF
TRBV9	.	.	TRBJ2-3	TGTGCCAGCTCTACAGGTTCGGGGTTCGGAGATACGCAGTATTTT	CASSTGSGFGDTQYF
TRBV12-3/TRBV12-4	TRBD1	few	TRBJ2-3	TGTGCCAGCTCGACAGGGGGCGCATCGGATACGCAGTATTTT	CASSTGGASDTQYF
TRBV5-1	TRBD2	few	TRBJ2-3	TGCGCCAGCAGCTTCCTAGCGGGAACTAGCACAGATACGCAGTATTTT	CASSFLAGTSTDTQYF
TRBV18	TRBD2	few	TRBJ2-5	TGTGCCAGCTCAACAGCGGGGGAGGAGACCCAGTACTTC	CASSTAGEETQYF